This T cell receptor beta chain is from a study of CD8 T cells in ankylosing spondylitis. General study points: Disease-linked clones proved CD8+ and comparatively uncommon in peripheral blood. Earlier studies detected some motif variants in reactive arthritis synovial fluid and blood.

Many counts were recorded for this clonotype. Its antigen is unknown. The CDR3 totals 12 residues. Deletions cut 2 bases from V and 8 bases from J, with 9 bases between. TCRdb reanalysed the 5' RACE reads using MiXCR and keeps one entry per CDR3 protein. This table holds just over 350,000 distinct CDR3 sequences, 20% to 25% found once. The clonotype originates from a male donor with ankylosing spondylitis or in good health (not recorded which). The J gene is TRBJ1-2, the V gene TRBV12-3 or TRBV12-4; no clear D gene. Sequencing was done on a sample of blood, either unsorted or a sorted T cell fraction (not recorded which). The chain's CDR3 is CASSLYGGGYTF. CDR3 coding DNA: TGTGCCAGCAGTTTATACGGAGGGGGCTACACCTTC.